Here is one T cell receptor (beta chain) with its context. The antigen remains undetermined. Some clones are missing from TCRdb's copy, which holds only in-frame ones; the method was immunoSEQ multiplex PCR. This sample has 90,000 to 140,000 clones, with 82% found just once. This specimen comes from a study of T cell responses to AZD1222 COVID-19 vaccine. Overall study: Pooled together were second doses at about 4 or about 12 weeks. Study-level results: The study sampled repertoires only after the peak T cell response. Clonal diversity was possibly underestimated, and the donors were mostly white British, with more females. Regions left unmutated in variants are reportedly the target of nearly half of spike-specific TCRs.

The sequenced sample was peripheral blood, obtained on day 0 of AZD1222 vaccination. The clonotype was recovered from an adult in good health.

This chain's CDR3 is CASSQDTSIRDRAYEQYF. The CDR3 nucleotides read TGCGCCAGCAGCCAAGATACGTCCATCCGGGACAGGGCCTACGAGCAGTACTTC. V usage is TRBV4-1 and J usage is TRBJ2-7, with TRBD1 matching 9 bases. Per the germline V gene, CDR1 is MGHRA and CDR2 is YSYEKL. Losses at the gene ends were 0 bases for V and 2 bases for J; bases not matched to a gene: 11. The CDR3 contains 18 residues.